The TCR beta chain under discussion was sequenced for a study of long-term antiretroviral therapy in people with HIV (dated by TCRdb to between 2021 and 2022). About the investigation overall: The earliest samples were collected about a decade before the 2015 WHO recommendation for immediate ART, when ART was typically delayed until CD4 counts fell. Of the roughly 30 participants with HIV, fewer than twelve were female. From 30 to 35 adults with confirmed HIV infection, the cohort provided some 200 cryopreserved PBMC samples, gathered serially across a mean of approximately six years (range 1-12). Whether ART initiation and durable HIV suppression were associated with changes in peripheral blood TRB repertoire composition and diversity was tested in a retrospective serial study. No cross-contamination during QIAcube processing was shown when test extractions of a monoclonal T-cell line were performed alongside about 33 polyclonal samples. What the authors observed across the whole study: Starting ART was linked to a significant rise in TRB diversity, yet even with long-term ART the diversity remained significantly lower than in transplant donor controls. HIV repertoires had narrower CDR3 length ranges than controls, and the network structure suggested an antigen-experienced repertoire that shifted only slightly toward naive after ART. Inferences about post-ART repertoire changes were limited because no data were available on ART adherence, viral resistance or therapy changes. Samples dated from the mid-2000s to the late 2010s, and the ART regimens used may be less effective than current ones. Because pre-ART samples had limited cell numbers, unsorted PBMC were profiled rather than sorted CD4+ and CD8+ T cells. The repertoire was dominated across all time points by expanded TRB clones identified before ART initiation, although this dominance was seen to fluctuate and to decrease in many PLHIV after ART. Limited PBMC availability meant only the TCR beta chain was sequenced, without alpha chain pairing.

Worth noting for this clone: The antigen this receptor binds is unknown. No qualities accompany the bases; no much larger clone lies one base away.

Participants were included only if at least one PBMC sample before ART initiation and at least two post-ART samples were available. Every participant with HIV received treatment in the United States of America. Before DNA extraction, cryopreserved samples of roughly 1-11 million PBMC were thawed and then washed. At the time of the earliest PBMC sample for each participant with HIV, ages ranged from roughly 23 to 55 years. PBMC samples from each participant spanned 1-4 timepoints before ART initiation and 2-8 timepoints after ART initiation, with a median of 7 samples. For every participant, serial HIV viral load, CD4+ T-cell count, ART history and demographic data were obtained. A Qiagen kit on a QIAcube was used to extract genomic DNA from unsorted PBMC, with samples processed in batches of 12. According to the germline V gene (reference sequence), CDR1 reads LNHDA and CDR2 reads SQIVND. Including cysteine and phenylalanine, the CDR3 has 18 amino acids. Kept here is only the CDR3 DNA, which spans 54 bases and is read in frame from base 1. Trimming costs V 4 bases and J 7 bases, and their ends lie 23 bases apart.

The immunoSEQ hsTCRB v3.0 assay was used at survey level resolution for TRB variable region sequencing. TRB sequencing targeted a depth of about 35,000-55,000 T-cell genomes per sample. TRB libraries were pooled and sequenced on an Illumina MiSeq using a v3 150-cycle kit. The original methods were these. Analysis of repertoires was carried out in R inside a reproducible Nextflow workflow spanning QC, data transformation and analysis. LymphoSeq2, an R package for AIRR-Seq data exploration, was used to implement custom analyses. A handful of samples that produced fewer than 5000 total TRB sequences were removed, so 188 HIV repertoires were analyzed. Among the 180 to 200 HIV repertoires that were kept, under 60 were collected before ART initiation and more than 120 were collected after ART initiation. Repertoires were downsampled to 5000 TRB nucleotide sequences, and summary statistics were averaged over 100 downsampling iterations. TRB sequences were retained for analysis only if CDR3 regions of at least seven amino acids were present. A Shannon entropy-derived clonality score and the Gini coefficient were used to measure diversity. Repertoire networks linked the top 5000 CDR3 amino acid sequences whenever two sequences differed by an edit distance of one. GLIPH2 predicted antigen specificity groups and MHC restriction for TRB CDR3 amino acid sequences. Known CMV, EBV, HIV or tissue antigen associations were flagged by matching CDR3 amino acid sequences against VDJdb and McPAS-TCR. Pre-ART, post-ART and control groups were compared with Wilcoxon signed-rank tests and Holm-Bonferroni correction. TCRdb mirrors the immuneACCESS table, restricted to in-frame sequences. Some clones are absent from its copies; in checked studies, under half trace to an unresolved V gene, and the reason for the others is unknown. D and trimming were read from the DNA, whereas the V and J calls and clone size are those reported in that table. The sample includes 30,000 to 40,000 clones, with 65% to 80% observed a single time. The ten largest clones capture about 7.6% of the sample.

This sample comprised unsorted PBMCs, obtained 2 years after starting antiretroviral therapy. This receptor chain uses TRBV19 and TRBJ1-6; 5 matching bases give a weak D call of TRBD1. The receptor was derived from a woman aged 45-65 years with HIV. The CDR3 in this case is CASSTILKTGTRNSPLHF. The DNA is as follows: TGTGCCAGTAGTACCATCCTAAAAACCGGGACGCGGAATTCACCCCTCCACTTT.